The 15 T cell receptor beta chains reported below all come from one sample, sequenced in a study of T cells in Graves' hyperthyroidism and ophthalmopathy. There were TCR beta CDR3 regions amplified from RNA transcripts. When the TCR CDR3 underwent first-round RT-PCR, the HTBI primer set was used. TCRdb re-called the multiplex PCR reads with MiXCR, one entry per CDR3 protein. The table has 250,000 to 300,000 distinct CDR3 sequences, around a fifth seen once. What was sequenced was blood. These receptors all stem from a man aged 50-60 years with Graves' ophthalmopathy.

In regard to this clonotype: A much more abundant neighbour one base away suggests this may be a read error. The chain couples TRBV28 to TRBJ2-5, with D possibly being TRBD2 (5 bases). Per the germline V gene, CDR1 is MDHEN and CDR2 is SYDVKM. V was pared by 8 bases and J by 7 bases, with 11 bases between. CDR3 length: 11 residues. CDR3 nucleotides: TGTGCCAGCGGTGAGGGAGCGACCCAGTACTTC. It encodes CASGEGATQYF.

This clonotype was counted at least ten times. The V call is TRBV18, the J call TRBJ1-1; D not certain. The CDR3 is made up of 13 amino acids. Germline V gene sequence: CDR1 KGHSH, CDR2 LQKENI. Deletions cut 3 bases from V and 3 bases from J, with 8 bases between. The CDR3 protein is CASSPLGDTEAFF. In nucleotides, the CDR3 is TGTGCCAGCTCACCCCTCGGTGACACTGAAGCTTTCTTT.

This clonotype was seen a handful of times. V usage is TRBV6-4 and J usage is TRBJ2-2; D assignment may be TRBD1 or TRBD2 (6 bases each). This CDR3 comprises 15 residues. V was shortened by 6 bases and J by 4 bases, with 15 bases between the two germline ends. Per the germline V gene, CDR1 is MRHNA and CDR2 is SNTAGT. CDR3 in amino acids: CASSPRGESTGELFF. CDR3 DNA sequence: TGTGCCAGCAGCCCGAGGGGGGAGAGCACCGGGGAGCTGTTTTTT.

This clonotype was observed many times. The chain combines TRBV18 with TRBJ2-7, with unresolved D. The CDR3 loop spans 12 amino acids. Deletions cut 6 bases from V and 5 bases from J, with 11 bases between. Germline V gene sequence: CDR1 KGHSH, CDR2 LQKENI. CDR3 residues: CASSPTGHEQYF. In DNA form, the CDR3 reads TGTGCCAGCTCCCCCACGGGCCACGAGCAGTACTTC.

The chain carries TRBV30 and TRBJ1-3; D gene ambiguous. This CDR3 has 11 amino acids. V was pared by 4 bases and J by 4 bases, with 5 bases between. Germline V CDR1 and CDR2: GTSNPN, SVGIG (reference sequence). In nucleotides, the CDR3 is TGTGCCTGGACCCCCGGAAACACCATATATTTT. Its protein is CAWTPGNTIYF.

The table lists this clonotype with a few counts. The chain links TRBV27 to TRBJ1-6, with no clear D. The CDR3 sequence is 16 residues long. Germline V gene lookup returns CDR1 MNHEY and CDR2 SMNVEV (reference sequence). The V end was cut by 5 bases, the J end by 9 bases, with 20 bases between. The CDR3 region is CASSIPAGWRVSPLHF. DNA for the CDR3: TGTGCCAGCAGTATCCCCGCGGGGTGGAGGGTTTCACCCCTCCACTTT.

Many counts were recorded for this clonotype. CDR3 bases: TGTGCCAGCAGCATGAACCCTCACACTGAAGCTTTCTTT. This encodes CASSMNPHTEAFF. The chain joins TRBV7-9 to TRBJ1-1; D remains unclear. CDR3 size: 13 residues. Looked up from germline, CDR1 is SEHNR and CDR2 is FQNEAQ (reference sequence). Trimming pared 5 bases from V and 3 bases from J, leaving 10 bases between. The variable domain in full, with the rest retrieved from reference TRBV7-9 and TRBJ1-1, is DTGVSQNPRHKITKRGQNVTFRCDPISEHNRLYWYRQTLGQGPEFLTYFQNEAQLEKSRLLSDRFSAERPKGSFSTLEIQRTEQGDSAMYLCASSMNPHTEAFFGQGTRLTVV.

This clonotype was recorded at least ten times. The CDR3 DNA sequence: TGCAGCGTTGAGACTAGCGGGACTGAGCAGTTCTTC. It specifies CSVETSGTEQFF. This chain links TRBV29-1 with TRBJ2-1; 11 positions agree with TRBD2. CDR3 length: 12 residues. Germline V gene sequence: CDR1 SQVTM, CDR2 ANQGSEA. V gave up 3 bases and J gave up 9 bases; unmatched junction bases: 1.

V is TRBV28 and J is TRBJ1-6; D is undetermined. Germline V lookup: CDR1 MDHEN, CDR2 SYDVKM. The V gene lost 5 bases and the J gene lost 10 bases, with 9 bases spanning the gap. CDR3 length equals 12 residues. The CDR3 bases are TGTGCCAGCAGTGTCGTGGGGTCACCCCTCCACTTT. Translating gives CASSVVGSPLHF.

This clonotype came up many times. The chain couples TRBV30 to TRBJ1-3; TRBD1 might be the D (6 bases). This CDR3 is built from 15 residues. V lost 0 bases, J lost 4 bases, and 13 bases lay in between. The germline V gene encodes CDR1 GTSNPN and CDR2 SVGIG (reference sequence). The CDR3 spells CAWSVHRAGGNTIYF. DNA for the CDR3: TGTGCCTGGAGTGTACACAGGGCAGGAGGAAACACCATATATTTT.

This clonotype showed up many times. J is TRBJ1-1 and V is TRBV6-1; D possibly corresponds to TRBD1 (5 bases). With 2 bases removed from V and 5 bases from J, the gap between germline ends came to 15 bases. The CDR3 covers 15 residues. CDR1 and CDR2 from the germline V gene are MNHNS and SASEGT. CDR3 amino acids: CASSELDRDYTEAFF. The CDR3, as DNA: TGTGCCAGCAGTGAACTCGACAGAGACTATACTGAAGCTTTCTTT.

CDR3 sequence reads: CASTERASSYNSPLHF. CDR3 bases: TGTGCCAGCACCGAGAGGGCCAGCTCCTATAATTCACCCCTCCACTTT. The J gene is TRBJ1-6, the V gene TRBV6-1; D is unclear. V lost 7 bases and J 0 bases, leaving 13 bases between the germline ends. The CDR3 covers 16 residues. Germline assignment: CDR1 MNHNS and CDR2 SASEGT.

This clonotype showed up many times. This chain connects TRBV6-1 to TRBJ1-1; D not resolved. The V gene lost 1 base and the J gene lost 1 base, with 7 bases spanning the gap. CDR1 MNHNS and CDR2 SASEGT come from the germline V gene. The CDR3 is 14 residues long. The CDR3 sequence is CASSEGRPNTEAFF. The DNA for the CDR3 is TGTGCCAGCAGTGAAGGGAGACCGAACACTGAAGCTTTCTTT.

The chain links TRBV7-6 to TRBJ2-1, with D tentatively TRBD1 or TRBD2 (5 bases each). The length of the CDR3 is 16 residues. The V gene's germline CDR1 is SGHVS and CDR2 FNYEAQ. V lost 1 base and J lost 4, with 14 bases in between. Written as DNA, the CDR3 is TGTGCCAGCAGCTTAGTGGGGCAGGGCGGGTACAATGAGCAGTTCTTC. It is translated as CASSLVGQGGYNEQFF. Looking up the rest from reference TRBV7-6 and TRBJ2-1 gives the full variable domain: GAGVSQSPRYKVTKRGQDVALRCDPISGHVSLYWYRQALGQGPEFLTYFNYEAQQDKSGLPNDRFSAERPEGSISTLTIQRTEQRDSAMYRCASSLVGQGGYNEQFFGPGTRLTVL.

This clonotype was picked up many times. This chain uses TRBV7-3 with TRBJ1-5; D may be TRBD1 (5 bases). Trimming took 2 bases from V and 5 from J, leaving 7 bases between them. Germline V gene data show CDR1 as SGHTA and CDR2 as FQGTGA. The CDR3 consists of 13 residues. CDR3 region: CASSLGGDQPQHF. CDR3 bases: TGTGCCAGCAGCTTAGGGGGGGATCAGCCCCAGCATTTT.